These T cell receptor beta chains were read from a single sample in a study of cytomegalovirus exposure and HLA in healthy donors. This table comes from immunoSEQ multiplex PCR, and its TCRdb copy is limited to in-frame clones, with some not included. The repertoire holds 150,000 or so clones, with 85% to 90% as singletons. The sequenced sample was PBMCs. The receptors were sampled from a woman in her twenties or thirties in good health and CMV-seropositive. CDR3s include the opening cysteine and the closing phenylalanine or tryptophan.

v_call | cdr3_aa
TRBV20-1 | CSAPFAYEQYF
TRBV5-4 | CASSPRGTGGVSYEQYF
TRBV19 | CASSIWAGGGIQYF
TRBV5-4 | CASSLAVQEDGYTF
TRBV5-8 | CASSVGQRMNTEAFF
TRBV5-5 | CASSMRDFYEQYF
TRBV19 | CASSISPEAYGYTF
TRBV27 | CASRGGWSSYNEQFF
TRBV27 | CASTSGRARNTGELFF
TRBV2 | CASRYGTGPGAGELFF
TRBV9 | CASSPPHGTSGNNEQFF
TRBV11-2 | CASSLRTGRSGNTIYF
TRBV9 | CASSALRDRGHNEQFF
TRBV7-8 | CASSRRGRGGADTQYF
TRBV19 | CASRTGNTEAFF
TRBV27 | CASAAQGLVSTYEQYF
TRBV5-1 | CASSFTALSGGVYNEQFF
TRBV6-5 | CASSSGNTQYF
TRBV6-5 | CASSYTGTSAYNEQFF
TRBV7-3 | CASSLDGRAFNEQFF
TRBV28 | CASSWTGGSNQPQHF